A single sample is the source of the 21 T cell receptor beta chains below, sequenced in a study of T cell clonality in common variable immunodeficiency. Overall study findings and caveats: In common variable immunodeficiency, TCR beta chains reportedly carried fewer deletions and N-nucleotide insertions.

These TCRs' antigens remain unknown. The assay was immunoSEQ multiplex PCR, and TCRdb's table has in-frame clones only and misses some. The specimen has about 5,000 clones, none found just once. Sample: peripheral blood mononuclear cells. The receptors here all came from a human donor with common variable immunodeficiency.

This clone was observed at least ten times. The read ends 3 residues before the CDR3 terminus; that terminus is restored from the germline J gene. The rearrangement joins TRBV29-1 to TRBJ2-5; possible D gene TRBD2, 5 bases. CDR1 SQVTM and CDR2 ANQGSEA come from the germline V gene. V shed 3 bases and J shed 5 bases, with 13 bases lying between them. There are 13 residues in the CDR3. The CDR3 bases that were read are TGCAGCGTTGAGGAGAGGGCGCGTGAGACC. It translates to CSVEERARET. Given in full, the CDR3 is CSVEERARETQYF.

Note on this clone: The CDR3 extends 3 residues past the end of the read, so its final part is completed from the germline J gene. The chain is built from TRBV2 and TRBJ1-5; D is perhaps TRBD1 (5 bases). Trimming cost V 7 bases and J 3 bases, with 16 bases left between them. Germline lookup yields CDR1 SNHLY and CDR2 FYNNEI. There are 15 residues in the CDR3. The CDR3 bases that were read are TGTGCCAGCAACGCAGGAGGGGCGAACAATCAGCCC. Its translation is CASNAGGANNQP. The full CDR3 protein is CASNAGGANNQPQHF.

There are many counts of this clone. Sequencing ends 3 residues short of the CDR3 end; the germline J gene provides the rest. The V and J genes are TRBV7-2 and TRBJ2-5, with 7 bases matching TRBD2. The CDR3 has 15 amino acids. CDR1 is SGHTA and CDR2 is FQGNSA in the germline V gene. J lost 1 base, V lost 5 bases, and 7 bases had no gene match. Partial CDR3 DNA: TGTGCCAGCAGCACCTCTCTAGCGGTCCAAGAGACC. Residues: CASSTSLAVQET. The whole CDR3 region reads CASSTSLAVQETQYF.

This clone has only a few counts. Read data end 3 residues before the CDR3 end; the end is taken from the germline J gene. V gene TRBV6-2 or TRBV6-3 combines with J gene TRBJ1-2, with 7 bases fitting TRBD1. The CDR3 sequence is 14 residues long. Germline CDR1 is MNHEY and CDR2 is SVGEGT. Incomplete CDR3 DNA: TGTGCCAGCAGTTACTCCGACAGGGTCCGCGGC. Translated: CASSYSDRVRG. The entire CDR3 reads CASSYSDRVRGYTF.

This clone is medium-sized by share. The DNA ends 3 residues before the CDR3 does, and the rest of the CDR3 is filled in from the germline J gene. The chain has TRBV4-1 and TRBJ1-4; D remains ambiguous. V was clipped by 0 bases and J by 0 bases, with 14 bases between them. Looked up from germline, CDR1 is MGHRA and CDR2 is YSYEKL. This CDR3 contains 18 residues. CDR3 region: CASSQDRPGMSTNEKLFF. The sequenced CDR3 bases are TGCGCCAGCAGCCAAGATCGCCCAGGAATGTCAACTAATGAAAAA.

This clone ranks as medium-sized. Sequencing ends 3 residues short of the CDR3 end; the germline J gene provides the rest. The chain combines TRBV9 with TRBJ2-1, with D unresolved. There are 18 residues in the CDR3. V lost 0 bases and J 2 bases, leaving 18 bases between the germline ends. The germline gives CDR1 SGDLS, CDR2 YYNGEE. CDR3 sequence reads: CASSVAGQSNPTYNEQFF. The part of the CDR3 DNA that was read is TGTGCCAGCAGCGTAGCTGGGCAGTCTAATCCCACCTACAATGAG.

This clone was counted between two and nine times. The CDR3 goes on 3 residues after the read ends, and that part is filled in from the germline J gene. V and J are TRBV20-1 and TRBJ2-3; no clear D. CDR3 length: 17 amino acids. The V and J ends lost 6 bases and 2 bases respectively, with 24 bases between them. Germline V lookup: CDR1 DFQATT, CDR2 SNEGSKA (reference sequence). The CDR3 DNA, read in part, is TGCAGTGCCCCTCCTTTATCTTCGCGGCTACTCACAGATACG. This sequence encodes CSAPPLSSRLLTDT. The entire CDR3 is CSAPPLSSRLLTDTQYF.

This clone has ten or more counts. The read stops 3 residues short of the end of the CDR3; the missing end is completed from the germline J gene. The same CDR3 also results from other DNA sequences found in this sample. The V call is TRBV5-1, the J call TRBJ2-7; the match to TRBD2 covers 7 bases. There are 14 residues in the CDR3. Losses at the gene ends were 1 base for V and 3 bases for J; bases not matched to a gene: 4. Germline V gene data show CDR1 as SGHRS and CDR2 as YFSETQ. CDR3 amino acids: CASSLRGESYEQYF. CDR3 bases read: TGCGCCAGCAGCTTGCGGGGGGAAAGCTACGAG.

On this clone itself: Sequencing ends 3 residues short of the CDR3 end; the germline J gene provides the rest. The chain joins TRBV2 to TRBJ1-1; TRBD1 agrees at 12 bases. The CDR3 length is 15 residues. Germline CDR1 reads SNHLY; CDR2 reads FYNNEI. The V and J ends lost 6 bases and 7 bases, in that order; junction bases with no gene match: 9. The covered CDR3 bases are TGTGCCAGCAGGGGGACAGGGGGCCCGGGTGATGAA. Amino acid sequence: CASRGTGGPGDE. The whole CDR3 sequence reads CASRGTGGPGDEAFF.

Concerning this clone itself: Sequencing ends 3 residues short of the CDR3 end; the germline J gene provides the rest. This rearrangement joins TRBV19 to TRBJ1-2; a possible D gene is TRBD1 (5 bases). The germline CDR1 and CDR2 sequences are LNHDA and SQIVND (reference sequence). V lost 5 bases and J lost 1, with 11 bases in between. The CDR3 is 14 residues long. The CDR3 bases that were read are TGTGCCAGTAGTTCGCCAGGGTATAACTATGGC. Its translation: CASSSPGYNYG. The whole CDR3 protein reads CASSSPGYNYGYTF.

This clone was seen only a few times. The CDR3 end is not reached by the read, which stops 3 residues before it; the germline J gene fills it in. The chain combines TRBV7-9 with TRBJ2-1; TRBD1 aligns across 7 bases. Germline V gives CDR1 SEHNR, CDR2 FQNEAQ (reference sequence). The junction had 7 bases not matched to a gene; V was cut back by 3 bases and J by 8 bases. The CDR3 has 14 amino acids. The part of the CDR3 DNA that was read is TGTGCCAGCAGCTTGGACAGGTCTGGGGATGAG. It codes for CASSLDRSGDE. The whole CDR3 protein reads CASSLDRSGDEQFF.

This clone was observed a handful of times. CDR3 sequence reads: CASSLESSGGAPNTQYF. The covered CDR3 bases are TGTGCCAGCAGCTTAGAGTCAAGCGGGGGGGCGCCAAATACG. This chain joins TRBV7-6 and TRBJ2-3; the match to TRBD2 covers 10 bases. The CDR3 end lies 3 residues beyond the end of the read and is filled in from the germline J gene. The trim removed 1 base at V and 7 bases at J, leaving 11 bases unmatched. This CDR3 has 17 residues. Germline V CDR1 and CDR2: SGHVS, FNYEAQ.

There are a few counts of this clone. The CDR3 end falls 3 residues outside the read, so it is completed with the germline J gene. V usage is TRBV19 and J usage is TRBJ1-2, with a tentative D call TRBD1 (5 bases). The V end lost 3 bases, the J end lost 2 bases, and 13 bases lay between the germline ends. This CDR3 region has 15 residues. The germline CDR1 and CDR2 sequences are LNHDA and SQIVND (reference sequence). The CDR3 sequence: CASSIPGLSNYGYTF. Incomplete CDR3 DNA: TGTGCCAGTAGTATCCCGGGACTCTCAAACTATGGC.

This clone showed up many times. The sequence runs out 3 residues before the end of the CDR3; the remainder is reconstructed from the germline J gene. This rearrangement joins TRBV5-1 to TRBJ1-4; no clear D gene. Trimming shortened V by 3 bases and J by 8 bases, and 17 bases separated the two germline ends. From germline, CDR1 is SGHRS and CDR2 YFSETQ. This CDR3 contains 15 residues. CDR3 in amino acids: CASSYLPGVREKLFF. CDR3 bases read: TGCGCCAGCAGCTACCTGCCCGGGGTGCGGGAAAAA.

To note about this clone: Read sequence stops 3 residues before the CDR3 end, and the germline J gene provides the missing end. The J gene is TRBJ2-7, the V gene TRBV11-2, with D possibly matching TRBD2 (5 bases). Germline lookup yields CDR1 SGHAT and CDR2 FQNNGV. Trimming shortened V by 2 bases and J by 6 bases, and 8 bases separated the two germline ends. The CDR3 runs to 12 residues. The DNA read from the CDR3 is TGTGCCAGCAGCTTAAGCGGATCCGAG. It codes for CASSLSGSE. The complete CDR3 sequence is CASSLSGSEQYF.

In its sample, this clone was seen a few times. The CDR3 goes on 3 residues after the read ends, and that part is filled in from the germline J gene. The chain couples TRBV19 to TRBJ2-7, with 8 bases aligning to TRBD1. After removal of 1 base from V and 3 bases from J, the junction contained 8 bases not matched to a gene. This CDR3 is 16 amino acids long. The germline V gene encodes CDR1 LNHDA and CDR2 SQIVND (reference sequence). The sequenced part of the CDR3 DNA is TGTGCCAGTAGTATAGGTGCCAGGGGGCCCTTCTACGAG. It translates to CASSIGARGPFYE. The CDR3 in full is CASSIGARGPFYEQYF.

Concerning this clone itself: The read falls 3 residues short of the CDR3 end, and the missing part is taken from the germline J gene. The chain recombines TRBV20-1 with TRBJ2-7, with D hard to call. V was cut by 3 bases and J by 0 bases, with 9 bases left in between. Germline V gene data show CDR1 as DFQATT and CDR2 as SNEGSKA (reference sequence). The CDR3 covers 13 residues. CDR3 bases read: TGCAGTGCTAGGGGCAAGAGCTCCTACGAG. It encodes CSARGKSSYE. The CDR3 in its entirety is CSARGKSSYEQYF.

In its sample, this clone ranks as medium-sized. The CDR3 bases that were read are TGCAGCTTGAATAGCGGGAGTCTAGGGTACAATGAG. Amino acids: CSLNSGSLGYNE. The whole CDR3 protein is CSLNSGSLGYNEQFF. The chain combines TRBV29-1 with TRBJ2-1; 9 bases match TRBD2. Read data end 3 residues before the CDR3 end; the end is taken from the germline J gene. CDR1 SQVTM and CDR2 ANQGSEA come from the germline V gene. V dropped 8 bases and J dropped 4; count of bases not matched to a gene: 12. The CDR3 runs to 15 residues.

Concerning this clone: The read terminates 3 residues before the CDR3 end, so the remaining end is supplied by the germline J gene. The gene calls are TRBV5-1 and TRBJ2-3; perhaps TRBD1 as D (5 bases). Germline lookup yields CDR1 SGHRS and CDR2 YFSETQ. The CDR3 sequence is 14 residues long. Trimming took off 1 base at V and 4 bases at J, with 10 bases between the two ends. The CDR3: CASSLSRASDTQYF. The CDR3 bases that were read are TGCGCCAGCAGCTTGAGCAGGGCGTCAGATACG.

This clone has just a few counts. CDR3 bases read: TGCGCCAGCAGCTTGGACAGGAGGAACACTGAA. It is translated as CASSLDRRNTE. The whole CDR3 sequence reads CASSLDRRNTEAFF. The V call is TRBV5-1, the J call TRBJ1-1; weak D call: TRBD1 (5 bases). Sequencing ends 3 residues short of the CDR3 end; the germline J gene provides the rest. The CDR3 totals 14 residues. Germline CDR1 is SGHRS and CDR2 is YFSETQ. Trimming removed 0 bases at V and 1 base at J, with 7 bases between.

This clone was seen ten or more times. The read falls 3 residues short of the CDR3 end, and the missing part is taken from the germline J gene. The chain combines TRBV5-1 with TRBJ2-3; D unclear. Trimming stripped 2 bases from V and 5 bases from J, with 18 bases between. Germline lookup yields CDR1 SGHRS and CDR2 YFSETQ. The length of the CDR3 is 16 residues. Partial CDR3 DNA: TGCGCCAGCAGCTTCGGATCCTTCGTCCTAGGAGATACG. This gives the protein CASSFGSFVLGDT. The CDR3 in its entirety is CASSFGSFVLGDTQYF.